This T cell receptor beta chain appears in the sequencing data of a study of blood T cell repertoires in COVID-19. Study at large: The samples span acute and convalescent COVID-19 from the United States, Italy and Spain. The analysed material was cDNA or gDNA that came from T cells, B-cell-depleted T cells, or PBMCs.

CDR1 is SNHLY and CDR2 is FYNNEI in the germline V gene. Trimming at V came to 6 bases and at J to 4 bases, leaving 6 bases not matched to a gene. The CDR3 extends over 15 amino acids. Profiled with immunoSEQ multiplex PCR; TCRdb holds only in-frame clones, not every one. The table includes approximately 200,000 clones, approximately 78% detected once. The TCR sequence derives from a woman aged 80 or over with acute or convalescent COVID-19. This sequence joins TRBV2 and TRBJ2-3; TRBD2 matches 11 bases. The specimen sequenced was peripheral blood. CDR3 region: CASRPLAGVADTQYF. Written as DNA, the CDR3 is TGTGCCAGCAGGCCACTAGCGGGGGTTGCAGATACGCAGTATTTT.